The clone carrying this TCR beta chain was picked up a small number of times. Antigen specificity is unknown. This entry is derived from a study of T-cell memory formation after mild COVID-19. The wider study: The TCR clusters were mostly specific to one donor.

Trimming cost V 4 bases and J 7 bases; bases outside gene matches: 10. This CDR3 region has 14 residues. Germline lookup yields CDR1 LGHNA and CDR2 YSLEER. Study results and caveats: The main location of contracting CD4+ clones was CM and EM, and that of contracting CD8+ clones was EMRA. The study found balanced CD4/CD8 in clones contracting day 15 to 85 and a CD4+ lean in later expanders.

TCRdb used MiXCR to reprocess the 5' RACE reads, holding one entry per CDR3 protein. Of approximately 65,000 distinct CDR3 sequences listed, over 15% are singletons. The chain employs TRBV4-3 and TRBJ2-7; 7 bases agree with TRBD1. The receptor was isolated from an adult woman who had mild COVID-19 (a few samples of this study predate the infection). Cell type and time point are not known. Sequencing input: PBMCs or a T cell subset sorted from them (not recorded which). This chain's CDR3 is CASSPTGDLREQYF. CDR3 sequence (DNA): TGCGCCAGCAGCCCAACAGGGGACCTACGAGAGCAGTACTTC.